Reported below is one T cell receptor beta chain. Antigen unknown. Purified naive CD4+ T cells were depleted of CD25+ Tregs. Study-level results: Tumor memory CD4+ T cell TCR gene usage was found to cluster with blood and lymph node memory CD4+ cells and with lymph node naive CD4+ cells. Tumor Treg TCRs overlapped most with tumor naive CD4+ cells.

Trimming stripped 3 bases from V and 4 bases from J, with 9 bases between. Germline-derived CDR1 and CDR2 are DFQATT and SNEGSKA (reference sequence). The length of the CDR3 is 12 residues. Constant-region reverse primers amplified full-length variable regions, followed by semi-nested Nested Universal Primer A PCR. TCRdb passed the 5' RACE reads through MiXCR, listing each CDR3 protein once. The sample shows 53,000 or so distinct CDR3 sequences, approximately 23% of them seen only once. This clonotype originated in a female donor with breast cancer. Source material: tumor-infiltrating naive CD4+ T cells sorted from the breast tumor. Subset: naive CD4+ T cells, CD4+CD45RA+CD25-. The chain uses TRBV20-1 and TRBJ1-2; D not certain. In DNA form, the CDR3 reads TGCAGTGCTAGGACCCCTCTCTATGGCTACACCTTC. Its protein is CSARTPLYGYTF.